A single sample is the source of the 12 T cell receptor beta chains below, sequenced in a study of vaccination effects on CD4 cells after COVID-19. These TCRs' antigens remain unknown. Sequencing followed a ViraFEST assay step that expanded antigen-specific CD4+ T cells with viral peptide pools. Upon completion of about ten days in culture, CD4+ T cells were isolated. Vaccine administered to participants consisted of two doses of either BNT162b2 or mRNA-1273. The repertoire was sequenced with immunoSEQ multiplex PCR; TCRdb's copy has only in-frame clones and lacks some. The sample carries about 31,000 clones, 80% to 85% recorded once. Material: CD4+ T cells from PBMCs cultured with SARS-CoV-2 spike peptides, obtained after COVID-19 vaccination. The receptors stem from a human donor who received a COVID-19 vaccine. Some clones in this sample may be carry-over from other donors' samples.

The chain links TRBV7-8 to TRBJ2-7, with TRBD2 matching over 8 bases. The CDR3 has 15 amino acids. Trimming removed 1 base from V and 3 bases from J; junction bases left unmatched: 5. Germline CDR1 reads SGHVS; CDR2 reads FQNEAQ. CDR3 region: CASSLGLGTSYEQYV. CDR3 sequence (DNA): TGTGCCAGCAGCTTAGGTCTTGGGACTAGCTACGAGCAGTACGTC.

The chain uses TRBV5-6 and TRBJ1-1, with no clear D. CDR3 size: 13 residues. Trimming took off 2 bases at V and 2 bases at J, with 7 bases between the two ends. Germline lookup yields CDR1 SGHDT and CDR2 YYEEEE. This CDR3 is CASSFEINTEAFF. The CDR3 region has the DNA TGTGCCAGCAGCTTCGAAATAAACACTGAAGCTTTCTTT. The variable domain in full, with the rest retrieved from reference TRBV5-6 and TRBJ1-1, is DAGVTQSPTHLIKTRGQQVTLRCSPKSGHDTVSWYQQALGQGPQFIFQYYEEEERQRGNFPDRFSGHQFPNYSSELNVNALLLGDSALYLCASSFEINTEAFFGQGTRLTVV.

This rearrangement joins TRBV3-1 (or the pseudogene TRBV3-2) to TRBJ2-5; a weak D match, TRBD2 (5 bases). CDR3 size: 11 residues. Per the germline V gene, CDR1 is LGHDT and CDR2 is YNNKEL (reference sequence). The germline V and J ends were trimmed by 2 bases and 9 bases, with 7 bases remaining between them. CDR3 nucleotides: TGTGCCAGCAGCCAATCGCGGGCCCAGTACTTC. This translates into CASSQSRAQYF.

V is TRBV19 and J is TRBJ1-2; 8 bases align to TRBD1. CDR1 is LNHDA and CDR2 is SQIVND in the germline V gene (reference sequence). Trimming took 5 bases from V and 4 from J; bases not matched to a gene: 6. The CDR3 is 14 residues long. The CDR3, as DNA: TGTGCCAGTAGTCGTGACAGGGGTGGCTATGGCTACACCTTC. Translation gives CASSRDRGGYGYTF.

The V and J genes are TRBV28 and TRBJ1-1; D is possibly TRBD1 (5 bases). Germline V CDR1 and CDR2: MDHEN, SYDVKM. The CDR3 contains 13 residues. The V end lost 7 bases, the J end lost 1 base, and 10 bases lay between the germline ends. Written as DNA, the CDR3 is TGTGCCAGCACCAGACAGAGGAACACTGAAGCTTTCTTT. Translation: CASTRQRNTEAFF. The variable domain in full, completed from reference TRBV28 and TRBJ1-1, reads DVKVTQSSRYLVKRTGEKVFLECVQDMDHENMFWYRQDPGLGLRLIYFSYDVKMKEKGDIPEGYSVSREKKERFSLILESASTNQTSMYLCASTRQRNTEAFFGQGTRLTVV.

The V call is TRBV11-1, the J call TRBJ2-2; 8 nucleotides agree with TRBD1. The CDR3 covers 15 residues. Germline V gene sequence: CDR1 SGHAT, CDR2 FQDESV (reference sequence). Trimming cost V 1 base and J 7 bases; bases outside gene matches: 5. The chain's CDR3 is CASSLDRGANGELFF. In nucleotides, the CDR3 is TGTGCCAGCAGCTTAGACAGGGGGGCAAACGGGGAGCTGTTTTTT.

V and J are TRBV27 and TRBJ2-7; 7 bases are shared with TRBD2. The germline gives CDR1 MNHEY, CDR2 SMNVEV (reference sequence). The CDR3 is made up of 14 amino acids. Germline trimming cut 3 bases from V and 5 bases from J; bases unmatched to any gene: 7. Written as DNA, the CDR3 is TGTGCCAGCAGTTTTGGGGGAGGGTCAGACGAGCAGTACTTC. Protein: CASSFGGGSDEQYF.

This chain joins TRBV11-1 and TRBJ1-1; D is perhaps TRBD1 (6 bases). There are 13 residues in the CDR3. V lost 4 bases and J lost 5, with 11 bases in between. Germline loops: CDR1 SGHAT, CDR2 FQDESV (reference sequence). Here the CDR3 reads CASSWGHVTEAFF. CDR3 bases: TGTGCCAGCAGCTGGGGACACGTTACTGAAGCTTTCTTT.

This clone was observed once. The CDR3 DNA is TGTGCCAGCAGCCCAACGACAGGGGCGCAGTATTTT. Translated, it gives CASSPTTGAQYF. V gene TRBV14 combines with J gene TRBJ2-3; 8 bases fit TRBD1. Germline assignment: CDR1 SGHDN and CDR2 FVKESK. The CDR3 extends over 12 amino acids. Trimming took 4 bases from V and 10 from J; bases not matched to a gene: 4.

The rearrangement links TRBV3-1 (or the pseudogene TRBV3-2) to TRBJ2-3; the match to TRBD2 covers 15 bases. Germline V gene sequence: CDR1 LGHDT, CDR2 YNNKEL (reference sequence). Unmatched junction bases numbered 2, after V lost 0 bases and J lost 1 base. The CDR3 loop spans 18 amino acids. The CDR3: CASSQEGLAGGGTDTQYF. The CDR3 nucleotides are TGTGCCAGCAGCCAAGAAGGACTAGCGGGGGGGGGCACAGATACGCAGTATTTT.

The sample holds one count of this clone. The V gene is TRBV4-3, the J gene TRBJ2-1; TRBD1 aligns across 8 bases. This CDR3 contains 19 residues. The V and J ends lost 1 base and 5 bases, in that order; junction bases with no gene match: 16. Germline V gives CDR1 LGHNA, CDR2 YSLEER. The DNA for the CDR3 is TGCGCCAGCAGCCAAGCCCAATTGGGTGGACAGGGCGGACACAATGAGCAGTTCTTC. It encodes CASSQAQLGGQGGHNEQFF.

This chain links TRBV5-6 with TRBJ1-1; a possible D gene is TRBD1 (6 bases). Trimming cost V 2 bases and J 5 bases, with 10 bases left between them. The length of the CDR3 is 13 residues. Germline V gives CDR1 SGHDT, CDR2 YYEEEE. Written as DNA, the CDR3 is TGTGCCAGCAGCTTCAACAGGGTAACTGAAGCTTTCTTT. Its protein product is CASSFNRVTEAFF.